The following is a T cell receptor (beta chain) sequence with its context. What it binds is not known. The sample originates from a study of CD8 T cells in Susac syndrome. Looking at the study overall: Sequenced Susac syndrome patients included 5 or 6 with clinically active disease and under 10 in remission.

General study points: The study found that Susac CD8+ clonal expansion peaked in TEMRA cells and active patients.

It was with random hexamers that about 0.45 to 1 ug RNA was reverse transcribed. TCRdb redid the calling of the immunoSEQ multiplex PCR reads with MiXCR, one entry per CDR3 protein. The repertoire includes under 95,000 distinct CDR3 sequences, about 95% of them detected once, and under 0.5% sits in the top ten. The TCR comes from a human donor with Susac syndrome. The sequenced sample consisted of CD8+ T cells from PBMCs.

CDR3 in amino acids: CASSEDVPWYNEQFF. The DNA for the CDR3 is TGCGCCAGCAGCGAGGATGTTCCCTGGTACAATGAGCAGTTCTTC. V gene TRBV5-1 combines with J gene TRBJ2-1; D uncertain. V lost 4 bases and J lost 4, with 15 bases in between. The CDR3 is 15 residues long. From germline, CDR1 is SGHRS and CDR2 YFSETQ.